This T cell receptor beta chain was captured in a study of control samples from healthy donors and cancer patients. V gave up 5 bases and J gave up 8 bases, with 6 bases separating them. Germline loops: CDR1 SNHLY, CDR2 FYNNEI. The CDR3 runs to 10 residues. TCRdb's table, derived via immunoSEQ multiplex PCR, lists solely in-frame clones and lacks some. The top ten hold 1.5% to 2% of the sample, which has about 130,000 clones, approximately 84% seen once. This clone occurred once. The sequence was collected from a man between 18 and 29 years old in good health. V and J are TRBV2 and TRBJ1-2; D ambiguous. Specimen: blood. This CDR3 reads CASSFGGYTF. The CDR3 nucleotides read TGTGCCAGCAGTTTCGGAGGCTACACCTTC.